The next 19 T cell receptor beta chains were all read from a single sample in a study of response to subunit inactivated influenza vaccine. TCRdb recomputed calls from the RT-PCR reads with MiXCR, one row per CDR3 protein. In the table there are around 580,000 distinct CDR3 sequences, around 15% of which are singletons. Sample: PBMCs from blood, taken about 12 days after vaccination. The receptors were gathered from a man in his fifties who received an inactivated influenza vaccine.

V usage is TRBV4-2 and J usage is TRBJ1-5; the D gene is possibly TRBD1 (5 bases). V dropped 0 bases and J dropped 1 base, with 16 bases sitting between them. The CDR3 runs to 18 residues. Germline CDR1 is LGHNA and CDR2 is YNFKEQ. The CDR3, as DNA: TGTGCCAGCAGCCAAGACCCGTGGGGACTCTCAAGCAATCAGCCCCAGCATTTT. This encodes CASSQDPWGLSSNQPQHF.

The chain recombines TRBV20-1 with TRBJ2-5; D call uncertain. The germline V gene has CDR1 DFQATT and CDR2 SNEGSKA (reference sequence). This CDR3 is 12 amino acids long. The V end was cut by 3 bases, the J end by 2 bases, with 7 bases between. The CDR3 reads CSARPSQETQYF. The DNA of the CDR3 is TGCAGTGCTAGGCCCAGTCAAGAGACCCAGTACTTC.

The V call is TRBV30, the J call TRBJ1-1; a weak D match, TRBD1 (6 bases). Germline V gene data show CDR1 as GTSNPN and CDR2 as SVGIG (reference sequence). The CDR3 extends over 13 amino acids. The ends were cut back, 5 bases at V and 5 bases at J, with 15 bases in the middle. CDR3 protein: CAWLRGLGTEAFF. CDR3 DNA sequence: TGTGCCTGGCTGAGGGGGTTGGGTACTGAAGCTTTCTTT.

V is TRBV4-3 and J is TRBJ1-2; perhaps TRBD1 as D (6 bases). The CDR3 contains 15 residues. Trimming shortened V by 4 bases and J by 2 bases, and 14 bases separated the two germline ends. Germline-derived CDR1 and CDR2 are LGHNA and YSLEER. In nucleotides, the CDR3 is TGCGCCAGCAGCCCCATAAACAGGGACAACTATGGCTACACCTTC. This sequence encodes CASSPINRDNYGYTF.

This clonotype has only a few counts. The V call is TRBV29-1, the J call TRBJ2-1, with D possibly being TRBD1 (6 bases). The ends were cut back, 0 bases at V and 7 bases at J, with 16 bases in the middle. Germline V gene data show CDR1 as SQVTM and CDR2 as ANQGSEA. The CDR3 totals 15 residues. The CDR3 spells CSVEDRGLQGNEQFF. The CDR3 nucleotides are TGCAGCGTTGAAGATCGGGGTCTCCAGGGGAATGAGCAGTTCTTC.

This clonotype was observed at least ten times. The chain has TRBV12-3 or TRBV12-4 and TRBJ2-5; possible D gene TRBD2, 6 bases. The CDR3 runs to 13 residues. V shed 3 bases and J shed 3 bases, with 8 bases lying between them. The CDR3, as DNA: TGTGCCAGCAGTTTGTCTAGCGAAGAGACCCAGTACTTC. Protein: CASSLSSEETQYF.

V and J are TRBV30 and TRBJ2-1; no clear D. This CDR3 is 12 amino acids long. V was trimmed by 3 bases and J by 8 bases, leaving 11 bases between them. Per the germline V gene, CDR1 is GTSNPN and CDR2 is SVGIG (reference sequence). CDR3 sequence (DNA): TGTGCCTGGAGAGGCCTATTCGATGAGCAGTTCTTC. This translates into CAWRGLFDEQFF.

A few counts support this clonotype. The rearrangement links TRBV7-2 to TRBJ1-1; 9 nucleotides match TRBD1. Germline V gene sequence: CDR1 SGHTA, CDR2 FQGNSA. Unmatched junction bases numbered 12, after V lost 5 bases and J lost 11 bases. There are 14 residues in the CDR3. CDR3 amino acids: CASSTTGGPGRAFF. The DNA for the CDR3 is TGTGCCAGCAGCACCACAGGGGGCCCGGGTAGGGCTTTCTTT. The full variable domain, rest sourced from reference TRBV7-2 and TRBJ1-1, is GAGVSQSPSNKVTEKGKDVELRCDPISGHTALYWYRQSLGQGLEFLIYFQGNSAPDKSGLPSDRFSAERTGGSVSTLTIQRTQQEDSAVYLCASSTTGGPGRAFFGQGTRLTVV.

The CDR3, as DNA: TGCGCCAGCAGCTACCATTTACCGGACAGGATCGGCGAGCAGTACTTC. This translates into CASSYHLPDRIGEQYF. The rearrangement uses TRBV5-1 and TRBJ2-7; 7 nucleotides match TRBD1. Germline V CDR1 and CDR2: SGHRS, YFSETQ. J gave up 6 bases and V 3 bases, and 15 bases lay outside the gene matches. This CDR3 is 16 amino acids long.

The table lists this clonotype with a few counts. DNA for the CDR3: TGCGCCAGCAGCCAAGACCCCCGTGCGGCAGAGCCAGCTTTCTTT. This gives the protein CASSQDPRAAEPAFF. The chain couples TRBV4-3 to TRBJ1-1, with no clear D. CDR1 and CDR2 from the germline V gene are LGHNA and YSLEER. There are 15 residues in the CDR3. V dropped 0 bases and J dropped 10 bases, with 18 bases sitting between them.

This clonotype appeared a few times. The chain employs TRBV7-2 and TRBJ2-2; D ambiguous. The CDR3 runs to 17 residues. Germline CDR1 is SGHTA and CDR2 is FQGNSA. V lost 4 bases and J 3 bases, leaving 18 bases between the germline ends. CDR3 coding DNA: TGTGCCAGCAGCTCCCACACTCGGGTGTATTACACCGGGGAGCTGTTTTTT. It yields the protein CASSSHTRVYYTGELFF. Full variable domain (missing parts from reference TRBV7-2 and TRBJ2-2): GAGVSQSPSNKVTEKGKDVELRCDPISGHTALYWYRQSLGQGLEFLIYFQGNSAPDKSGLPSDRFSAERTGGSVSTLTIQRTQQEDSAVYLCASSSHTRVYYTGELFFGEGSRLTVL.

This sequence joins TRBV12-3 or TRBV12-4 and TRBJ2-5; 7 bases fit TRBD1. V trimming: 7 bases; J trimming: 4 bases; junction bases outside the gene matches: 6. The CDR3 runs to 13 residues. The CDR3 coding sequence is TGTGCCAGCACCGGGACAGCAAGAGAGACCCAGTACTTC. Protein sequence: CASTGTARETQYF.

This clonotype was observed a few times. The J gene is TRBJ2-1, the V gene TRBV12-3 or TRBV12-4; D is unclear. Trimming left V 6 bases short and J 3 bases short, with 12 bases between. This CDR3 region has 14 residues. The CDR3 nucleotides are TGTGCCAGCAGCCACCCCCCCCTCTACAATGAGCAGTTCTTC. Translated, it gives CASSHPPLYNEQFF.

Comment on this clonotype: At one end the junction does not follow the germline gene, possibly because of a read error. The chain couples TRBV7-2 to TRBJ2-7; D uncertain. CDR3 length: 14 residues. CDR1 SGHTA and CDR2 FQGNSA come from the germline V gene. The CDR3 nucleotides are TGTGTCAGCAGCCCGACGACTCTCCCCTACGAGCAGTACTTC. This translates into CVSSPTTLPYEQYF.

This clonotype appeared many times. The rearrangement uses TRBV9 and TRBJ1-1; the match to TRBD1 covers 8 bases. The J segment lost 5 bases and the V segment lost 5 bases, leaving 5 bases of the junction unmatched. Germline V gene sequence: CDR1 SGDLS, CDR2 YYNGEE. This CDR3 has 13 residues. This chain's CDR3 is CASSVGQGTEAFF. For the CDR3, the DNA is TGTGCCAGCAGTGTCGGACAGGGAACTGAAGCTTTCTTT.

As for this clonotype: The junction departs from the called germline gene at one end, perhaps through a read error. CDR3 in DNA: TGTGCCAGCAGTTACTCGGAACTAGCGGGAGCGAGGCGGGACTTC. Protein product: CASSYSELAGARRDF. V gene TRBV6-2 or TRBV6-3 combines with J gene TRBJ2-5; TRBD2 agrees at 11 bases. Germline V gene data show CDR1 as MNHEY and CDR2 as SVGEGT. The length of the CDR3 is 15 residues.

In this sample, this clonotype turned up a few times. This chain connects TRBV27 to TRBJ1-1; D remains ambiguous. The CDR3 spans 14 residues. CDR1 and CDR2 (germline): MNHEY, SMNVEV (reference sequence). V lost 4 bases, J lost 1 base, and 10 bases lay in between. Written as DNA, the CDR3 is TGTGCCAGCAGTTCCTGGGCAGGGAACACTGAAGCTTTCTTT. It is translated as CASSSWAGNTEAFF.

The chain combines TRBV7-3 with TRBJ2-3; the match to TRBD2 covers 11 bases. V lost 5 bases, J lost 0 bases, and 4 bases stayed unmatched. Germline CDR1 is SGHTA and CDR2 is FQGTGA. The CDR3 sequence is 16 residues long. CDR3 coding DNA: TGTGCCAGCAGCCTACGGACTAGCGGGAGCACAGATACGCAGTATTTT. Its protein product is CASSLRTSGSTDTQYF.

CDR3 in amino acids: CASSFGTSNEQFF. The CDR3 nucleotides are TGTGCCAGCAGTTTCGGGACTAGCAATGAGCAGTTCTTC. This sequence joins TRBV7-2 and TRBJ2-1, with 8 bases identical to TRBD2. The V segment lost 6 bases and the J segment 6 bases; nucleotides outside the gene matches: 4. CDR3 length equals 13 residues. The V gene's germline CDR1 is SGHTA and CDR2 FQGNSA.